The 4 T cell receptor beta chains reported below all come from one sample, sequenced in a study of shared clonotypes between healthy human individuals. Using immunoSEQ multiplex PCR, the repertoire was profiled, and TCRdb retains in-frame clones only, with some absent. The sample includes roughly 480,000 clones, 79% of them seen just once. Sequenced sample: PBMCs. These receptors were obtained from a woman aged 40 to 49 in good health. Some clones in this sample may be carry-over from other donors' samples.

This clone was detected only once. CDR3 nucleotides: TGTGCCAGCAGCAGGGACGGGAGCGAAAAACTGTTTTTT. It codes for CASSRDGSEKLFF. The rearrangement links TRBV7-8 to TRBJ1-4, with D tentatively TRBD1 (5 bases). The V end was cut by 5 bases, the J end by 8 bases, with 12 bases between. Germline V gene lookup returns CDR1 SGHVS and CDR2 FQNEAQ. This CDR3 comprises 13 residues. Supplemented by reference TRBV7-8 and TRBJ1-4, the full variable domain reads GAGVSQSPRYKVAKRGQDVALRCDPISGHVSLFWYQQALGQGPEFLTYFQNEAQLDKSGLPSDRFFAERPEGSVSTLKIQRTQQEDSAVYLCASSRDGSEKLFFGSGTQLSVL.

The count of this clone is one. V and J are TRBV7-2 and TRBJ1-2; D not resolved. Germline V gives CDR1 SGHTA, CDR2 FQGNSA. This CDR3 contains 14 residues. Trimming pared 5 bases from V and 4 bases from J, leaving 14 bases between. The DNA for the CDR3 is TGTGCCAGCAGCCAGAGGGCTCATAGCTATGGCTACACCTTC. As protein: CASSQRAHSYGYTF. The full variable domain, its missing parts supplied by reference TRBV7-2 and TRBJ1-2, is GAGVSQSPSNKVTEKGKDVELRCDPISGHTALYWYRQSLGQGLEFLIYFQGNSAPDKSGLPSDRFSAERTGGSVSTLTIQRTQQEDSAVYLCASSQRAHSYGYTFGSGTRLTVV.

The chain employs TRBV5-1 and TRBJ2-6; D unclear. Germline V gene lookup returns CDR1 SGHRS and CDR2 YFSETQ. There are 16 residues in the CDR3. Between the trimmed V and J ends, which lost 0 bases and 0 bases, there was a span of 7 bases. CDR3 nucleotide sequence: TGCGCCAGCAGCTTGGCCCCAGACTCTGGGGCCAACGTCCTGACTTTC. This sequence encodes CASSLAPDSGANVLTF. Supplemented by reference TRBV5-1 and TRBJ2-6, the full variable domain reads KAGVTQTPRYLIKTRGQQVTLSCSPISGHRSVSWYQQTPGQGLQFLFEYFSETQRNKGNFPGRFSGRQFSNSRSEMNVSTLELGDSALYLCASSLAPDSGANVLTFGAGSRLTVL.

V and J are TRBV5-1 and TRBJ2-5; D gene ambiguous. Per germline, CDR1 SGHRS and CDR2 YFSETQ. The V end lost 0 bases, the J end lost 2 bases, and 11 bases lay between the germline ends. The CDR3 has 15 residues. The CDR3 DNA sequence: TGCGCCAGCAGCTTGGGCGTTGGTGATCAAGAGACCCAGTACTTC. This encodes CASSLGVGDQETQYF.